The 23 T cell receptor beta chains listed next were all sequenced from one sample in a study of blood T cells in healthy people across ages. Primed by a sample-barcoded 5' primer and a J-beta primer mix, a second PCR proceeded for about 6 to 12 cycles. TCRdb reanalysed the 5' RACE reads using MiXCR and keeps one entry per CDR3 protein. The table shows 760,000 or so distinct CDR3 sequences, with approximately 25% occurring only once. The sample was also linked to a second study, of T cells of mothers and their children.

The sequenced sample consisted of blood. Receptors were obtained from a boy aged 5 to 17 in good health.

The V and J genes are TRBV12-3 or TRBV12-4 and TRBJ2-5; 10 nucleotides line up with TRBD1. With 5 bases clipped from V and 5 bases from J, the junction kept 5 bases outside the gene matches. There are 14 residues in the CDR3. The CDR3 bases are TGTGCCAGCAGTCGGACAGGGGGGAGGGAGACCCAGTACTTC. Translating gives CASSRTGGRETQYF.

There are a few counts of this clonotype. Because the CDR3's place on the DNA is in doubt, the DNA is left out and the CDR3 is given as listed by TCRdb. The V and J genes are TRBV6-5 and TRBJ1-2; the DNA was not used to check the table's D call, TRBD1. Germline CDR1 MNHEY, CDR2 SVGAGI. The CDR3 extends over 15 residues, inclusive of both ends. CDR3 sequence reads: CASNSGAAFGEGYTF.

For the CDR3, the DNA is TGCGCCAGCAGCTTGGACTACCCCCTTTACAATGAGCAGTTCTTC. Amino acid sequence: CASSLDYPLYNEQFF. The V call is TRBV5-1, the J call TRBJ2-1; no reliable D call. Trimming shortened V by 0 bases and J by 4 bases, and 11 bases separated the two germline ends. CDR1 and CDR2 (germline): SGHRS, YFSETQ. This CDR3 has 15 residues.

This clonotype was picked up a small number of times. The V gene is TRBV28, the J gene TRBJ2-5; 8 nucleotides agree with TRBD1. Germline V CDR1 and CDR2: MDHEN, SYDVKM. V lost 0 bases, J lost 5 bases, and 11 bases stayed unmatched. CDR3 length equals 17 residues. The CDR3, as DNA: TGTGCCAGCAGTTTATGGGGCGCAGGGGGCCTCGGGGAGACCCAGTACTTC. Its translation: CASSLWGAGGLGETQYF. The full variable domain, rest sourced from reference TRBV28 and TRBJ2-5, is DVKVTQSSRYLVKRTGEKVFLECVQDMDHENMFWYRQDPGLGLRLIYFSYDVKMKEKGDIPEGYSVSREKKERFSLILESASTNQTSMYLCASSLWGAGGLGETQYFGPGTRLLVL.

This clonotype has more than one count but fewer than ten. Sequence at one end of the junction differs from germline and may be a read error. Here the CDR3 DNA reads TGTGCCAGCAGCCAAGATTGCATGGGACTCCGTCCATTTTTC. Its translation is CASSQDCMGLRPFF. The chain recombines TRBV3-1 with TRBJ2-5; D perhaps matches TRBD2 (6 bases). Germline-derived CDR1 and CDR2 are LGHDT and YNNKEL (reference sequence). There are 14 residues in the CDR3.

The V call is TRBV20-1, the J call TRBJ2-5, with 9 nucleotides matching TRBD2. V shed 7 bases and J 4 bases; nucleotides not matched to a gene: 7. CDR3 length equals 13 residues. Germline CDR1 is DFQATT and CDR2 is SNEGSKA (reference sequence). CDR3 sequence reads: CSGRREGLETQYF. For the CDR3, the DNA is TGCAGTGGGAGGCGGGAGGGCCTAGAGACCCAGTACTTC.

The CDR3 region has the DNA TGTGCCAGCAGCCCTTGGGGAGGGGGTGGCGAGCAGTACTTC. It codes for CASSPWGGGGEQYF. V and J are TRBV11-2 and TRBJ2-7; a weak D match, TRBD2 (7 bases). The CDR3 extends over 14 amino acids. Trimming cost V 5 bases and J 6 bases, with 17 bases left between them. Germline loops: CDR1 SGHAT, CDR2 FQNNGV.

V usage is TRBV12-5 and J usage is TRBJ2-1; TRBD1 might be the D (6 bases). This CDR3 region has 14 residues. Trimming cost V 7 bases and J 6 bases, with 16 bases left between them. Germline CDR1 and CDR2: LGHNT and FRNRAP. This chain's CDR3 is CASDRQVRSNEQFF. DNA for the CDR3: TGTGCTAGTGATCGACAGGTTCGGTCCAATGAGCAGTTCTTC. Filled out from reference TRBV12-5 and TRBJ2-1, the complete variable domain reads DARVTQTPRHKVTEMGQEVTMRCQPILGHNTVFWYRQTMMQGLELLAYFRNRAPLDDSGMPKDRFSAEMPDATLATLKIQPSEPRDSAVYFCASDRQVRSNEQFFGPGTRLTVL.

This rearrangement joins TRBV20-1 to TRBJ1-4; maybe TRBD1 (5 bases). Trimming pared 6 bases from V and 5 bases from J, leaving 16 bases between. There are 14 residues in the CDR3. Germline lookup yields CDR1 DFQATT and CDR2 SNEGSKA (reference sequence). The CDR3, as DNA: TGCAGTGCCATCGGGACGGCGGACAATGAAAAACTGTTTTTT. Its translation: CSAIGTADNEKLFF.

The chain recombines TRBV9 with TRBJ2-3; D gene uncertain. The CDR3 covers 14 residues. CDR1 and CDR2 from the germline V gene are SGDLS and YYNGEE. Trimming removed 6 bases from V and 4 bases from J, with 15 bases in between. The CDR3 DNA sequence: TGTGCCAGCACTCCACTTCCCCAAGCAGATACGCAGTATTTT. Its translation is CASTPLPQADTQYF.

The chain is built from TRBV12-5 and TRBJ2-3, with 7 bases fitting TRBD1. The trim removed 5 bases at V and 1 base at J, leaving 9 bases unmatched. The CDR3 length is 16 residues. Germline assignment: CDR1 LGHNT and CDR2 FRNRAP. This CDR3 is CASGTGPTGGTDTQYF. The CDR3 region has the DNA TGTGCTAGTGGTACCGGACCTACAGGGGGCACAGATACGCAGTATTTT.

CDR3 in amino acids: CASSFVQSATNEKLFF. In nucleotides, the CDR3 is TGTGCCAGCAGCTTCGTTCAGTCAGCAACTAATGAAAAACTGTTTTTT. The chain uses TRBV7-9 and TRBJ1-4; no clear D gene. Trimming took 3 bases from V and 0 from J, leaving 11 bases between them. Germline CDR1 SEHNR, CDR2 FQNEAQ (reference sequence). The CDR3 sequence is 16 residues long.

A few counts support this clonotype. The chain has TRBV28 and TRBJ2-5; D is unresolved. Germline lookup yields CDR1 MDHEN and CDR2 SYDVKM. V was pared by 3 bases and J by 4 bases, with 15 bases between. The CDR3 length is 15 residues. In nucleotides, the CDR3 is TGTGCCAGCAGTTTCCTCGGAAGGGTAGGAGAGACCCAGTACTTC. Amino acids: CASSFLGRVGETQYF. Supplemented by reference TRBV28 and TRBJ2-5, the full variable domain reads DVKVTQSSRYLVKRTGEKVFLECVQDMDHENMFWYRQDPGLGLRLIYFSYDVKMKEKGDIPEGYSVSREKKERFSLILESASTNQTSMYLCASSFLGRVGETQYFGPGTRLLVL.

This clonotype was seen a few times. The J gene is TRBJ2-7, the V gene TRBV12-3 or TRBV12-4, with D unclear. The CDR3 is made up of 15 amino acids. V lost 1 base and J lost 5, with 15 bases in between. CDR3 amino acids: CASSLGPTQDHEQYF. The DNA for the CDR3 is TGTGCCAGCAGTTTAGGCCCGACACAAGATCACGAGCAGTACTTC.

This clonotype came up a few times. The rearrangement uses TRBV7-8 and TRBJ2-5, with 8 positions matching TRBD1. This CDR3 has 15 residues. CDR1 and CDR2 (germline): SGHVS, FQNEAQ. V shed 7 bases, J shed 5 bases, and the junction held 12 bases outside the gene matches. CDR3: CASNYGQGLMETQYF. CDR3 DNA: TGTGCCAGCAACTACGGACAGGGTTTAATGGAGACCCAGTACTTC.

This clonotype appeared a few times. Sequence at one end of the junction differs from germline and may be a read error. The chain carries TRBV7-9 and TRBJ2-3; D is perhaps TRBD2 (5 bases). The CDR3 has 16 amino acids. Germline V gives CDR1 SEHNR, CDR2 FQNEAQ (reference sequence). The CDR3 region is CAGSLALTEVTDTQYF. Written as DNA, the CDR3 is TGTGCCGGCAGCTTAGCGCTGACGGAGGTCACAGATACGCAGTATTTT.

Only a few counts were recorded for this clonotype. The V gene is TRBV12-3 or TRBV12-4, the J gene TRBJ1-3, with D perhaps matching TRBD1 (6 bases). The CDR3 loop spans 13 amino acids. The CDR3 coding sequence is TGTGCTAACAGGGAACCCTCTGGAAACACCATATATTTT. Protein product: CANREPSGNTIYF.

This clonotype occurred a few times. The chain couples TRBV5-1 to TRBJ1-4, with D possibly TRBD1 on 5 matching bases. CDR1 is SGHRS and CDR2 is YFSETQ in the germline V gene. CDR3 length equals 15 residues. V was trimmed by 2 bases and J by 0 bases, leaving 8 bases between them. The CDR3 sequence is CASSFRVATNEKLFF. In DNA form, the CDR3 reads TGCGCCAGCAGCTTCAGGGTTGCAACTAATGAAAAACTGTTTTTT. Full variable domain (missing parts from reference TRBV5-1 and TRBJ1-4): KAGVTQTPRYLIKTRGQQVTLSCSPISGHRSVSWYQQTPGQGLQFLFEYFSETQRNKGNFPGRFSGRQFSNSRSEMNVSTLELGDSALYLCASSFRVATNEKLFFGSGTQLSVL.

The chain couples TRBV11-1 to TRBJ2-7; the match to TRBD2 covers 8 bases. The DNA end is more similar to TRBJ2-1, so the J call may be wrong. Germline V gene lookup returns CDR1 SGHAT and CDR2 FQDESV (reference sequence). This CDR3 is 17 amino acids long. The CDR3 bases are TGTGCCAGCAGCTTTCGCGGGAGGACGATGGTGGTGAGTGAGCAGTTCTTC. Translating gives CASSFRGRTMVVSEQFF.

This clonotype has a handful of counts. This chain links TRBV12-3 or TRBV12-4 with TRBJ2-2; D not resolved. There are 13 residues in the CDR3. V was shortened by 3 bases and J by 7 bases, with 9 bases between the two germline ends. The CDR3 region is CASSFGGGGELFF. The CDR3 nucleotides read TGTGCCAGCAGTTTCGGTGGCGGCGGGGAGCTGTTTTTT.

This chain links TRBV5-5 with TRBJ2-5, with a weak D call TRBD1 (6 bases). The CDR3 is made up of 17 amino acids. Germline-derived CDR1 and CDR2 are SGHKS and YYEKEE (reference sequence). V gave up 0 bases and J gave up 3 bases, with 18 bases separating them. CDR3 bases: TGTGCCAGCAGCTTGGATTTCGGGTTCAGGGGTGAAGAGACCCAGTACTTC. This codes for CASSLDFGFRGEETQYF.

The CDR3 DNA reads TGCAGTGCTAGACTACAGGGAACCGAGCAGTTCTTC. This encodes CSARLQGTEQFF. The chain carries TRBV20-1 and TRBJ2-7; TRBD1 is a possible D gene (6 bases). The DNA matches TRBJ2-1 better at its end, which makes the J call doubtful. The length of the CDR3 is 12 residues. CDR1 and CDR2 from the germline V gene are DFQATT and SNEGSKA (reference sequence).

This clonotype has only a few counts. The V and J genes are TRBV29-1 and TRBJ2-7; 12 positions agree with TRBD1. The CDR3 has 13 amino acids. Germline lookup yields CDR1 SQVTM and CDR2 ANQGSEA. With 6 bases clipped from V and 7 bases from J, the junction kept 7 bases outside the gene matches. CDR3 nucleotide sequence: TGCAGCGTCCCGGGACAGGGGGCGTTGGAGCAGTACTTC. Translating it yields CSVPGQGALEQYF.